The 5 T cell receptor beta chains listed next were all sequenced from one sample in a study of cytomegalovirus exposure and HLA in healthy donors. Use of 60 Vbeta and 13 Jbeta primers characterized the PCR. TCRdb's copy holds only in-frame clones and misses some; the assay was immunoSEQ multiplex PCR. Of approximately 150,000 clones in the sample, almost 85% were seen once. The sequencing sample was made of PBMCs. These receptors were obtained from a girl aged 5-17 years in good health and CMV-seropositive.

V and J are TRBV4-1 and TRBJ1-1, with 8 bases aligning to TRBD1. J lost 1 base, V lost 0 bases, and 7 bases had no gene match. The CDR3 totals 17 residues. Looked up from germline, CDR1 is MGHRA and CDR2 is YSYEKL. The CDR3 region is CASSQDWWTGRNTEAFF. CDR3 DNA sequence: TGCGCCAGCAGCCAAGATTGGTGGACAGGGAGGAACACTGAAGCTTTCTTT.

This chain links TRBV7-9 with TRBJ2-7, with 16 bases fitting TRBD2. Losses at the gene ends were 6 bases for V and 6 bases for J; bases not matched to a gene: 11. Germline values: CDR1 SEHNR, CDR2 FQNEAQ (reference sequence). The CDR3 extends over 17 amino acids. The CDR3 loop is CASRCGTSGGAVCEQYF. The CDR3 bases are TGTGCCAGCAGATGCGGGACTAGCGGGGGGGCAGTTTGCGAGCAGTACTTC. The full variable domain, completed using reference TRBV7-9 and TRBJ2-7, is DTGVSQNPRHKITKRGQNVTFRCDPISEHNRLYWYRQTLGQGPEFLTYFQNEAQLEKSRLLSDRFSAERPKGSFSTLEIQRTEQGDSAMYLCASRCGTSGGAVCEQYFGPGTRLTVT.

This clone has more than one count but fewer than ten. This rearrangement joins TRBV6-1 to TRBJ1-1; TRBD1 matches 9 bases. V shed 4 bases, J shed 3 bases, and the junction held 3 bases outside the gene matches. The CDR3 has 14 residues. Germline CDR1 and CDR2: MNHNS and SASEGT. Written as DNA, the CDR3 is TGTGCCAGCAGTGGGACAGGGGCCTACACTGAAGCTTTCTTT. This codes for CASSGTGAYTEAFF.

The chain has TRBV5-4 and TRBJ2-7; 7 bases map to TRBD1. The germline V gene encodes CDR1 SGHNT and CDR2 YYREEE (reference sequence). The CDR3 length is 15 residues. The trim removed 1 base at V and 0 bases at J, leaving 4 bases unmatched. CDR3 in DNA: TGTGCCAGCAGCTTGTTCGGGACAGTCTCCTACGAGCAGTACTTC. Residues: CASSLFGTVSYEQYF.

The V call is TRBV2, the J call TRBJ2-3; maybe TRBD2 (5 bases). The CDR3 extends over 12 amino acids. V gave up 7 bases and J gave up 2 bases, with 7 bases separating them. The germline V gene has CDR1 SNHLY and CDR2 FYNNEI. As DNA, the CDR3 is TGTGCCAGCATTCGGGACACAGATACGCAGTATTTT. Protein product: CASIRDTDTQYF.